This TCR beta chain was identified in a study of patients and donors after allogeneic stem cell transplantation. V lost 3 bases, J lost 6 bases, and 6 bases lay in between. Germline V lookup: CDR1 MDHEN, CDR2 SYDVKM. This CDR3 is built from 11 residues. TCRdb redid the calling of the RT-PCR reads with MiXCR, one entry per CDR3 protein. The sample lists about 480 distinct CDR3 sequences; approximately 1.2% were seen once. This clonotype is categorized as medium-sized (0.01 to 0.1%). The sequencing sample was made of blood, either unsorted or a sorted T cell fraction (not recorded which). The rearrangement links TRBV28 to TRBJ2-7; the D is unclear. The sequence was obtained from a human donor who was either an allogeneic HSCT recipient or a stem cell or donor lymphocyte infusion donor (not recorded which). It is not recorded whose cells these are; they may come from a transplant donor. The DNA for the CDR3 is TGTGCCAGCAGTTTTTCGGGCGAGCAGTACTTC. Protein product: CASSFSGEQYF.